This T cell receptor beta chain was retrieved from a study of T cell responses to AZD1222 COVID-19 vaccine. Study information: Second-dose recipients at about 4 or about 12 weeks were treated as one pooled group.

V was shortened by 7 bases and J by 1 base, with 10 bases between the two germline ends. Germline V gene sequence: CDR1 SNHLY, CDR2 FYNNEI. The CDR3 runs 13 residues. Produced via immunoSEQ multiplex PCR; TCRdb's table is partial and in-frame only. The sample shows 85,000 to 130,000 clones, approximately 91% of them seen only once. This sample comprised peripheral blood, obtained on day 0 of AZD1222 vaccination. This sequence joins TRBV2 and TRBJ1-1; the D gene is possibly TRBD1 (5 bases). The TCR was taken from an adult in good health. For the CDR3, the DNA is TGTGCCAGCATGCAGGGCCCGAACACTGAAGCTTTCTTT. The encoded protein is CASMQGPNTEAFF.